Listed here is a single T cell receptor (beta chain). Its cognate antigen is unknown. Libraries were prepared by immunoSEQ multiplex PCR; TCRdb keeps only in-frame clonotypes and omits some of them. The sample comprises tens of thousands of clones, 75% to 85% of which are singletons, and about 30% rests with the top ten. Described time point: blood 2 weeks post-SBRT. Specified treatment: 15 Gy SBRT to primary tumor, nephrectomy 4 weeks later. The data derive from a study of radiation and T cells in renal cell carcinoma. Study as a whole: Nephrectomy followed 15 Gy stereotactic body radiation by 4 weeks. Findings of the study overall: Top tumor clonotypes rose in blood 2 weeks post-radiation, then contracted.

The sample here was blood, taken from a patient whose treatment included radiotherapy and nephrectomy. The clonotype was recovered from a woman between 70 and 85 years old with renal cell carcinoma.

As DNA, the CDR3 is TGTGCCATCAGTGAGATGTTAGCGGGAGGGTCACAGTCCTACGAGCAGTACTTC. Translated, it gives CAISEMLAGGSQSYEQYF. The chain couples TRBV10-3 to TRBJ2-7; 11 bases align to TRBD2. The CDR3 loop spans 18 amino acids. With V trimmed by 2 bases and J by 1 base, 10 bases remained unmatched. From germline, CDR1 is ENHRY and CDR2 SYGVKD.